The 6 T cell receptor beta chains presented below share a single source sample, sequenced in a study of T cells in Graves' hyperthyroidism and ophthalmopathy. TCR beta CDR3 region amplification was performed from RNA transcripts. The study used the HTBI primer set for a first-round RT-PCR of the TCR CDR3. MiXCR, applied by TCRdb to the multiplex PCR reads, yields one record per CDR3 protein. This table has over 450,000 distinct CDR3 sequences, 17% appearing once. Sequenced material: blood. These receptors were collected from a woman under 30 with Graves' ophthalmopathy.

In its sample, this clonotype was seen a few times. The J gene is TRBJ2-7, the V gene TRBV4-1; 12 bases match TRBD2. Unmatched junction bases numbered 3, after V lost 0 bases and J lost 3 bases. Looked up from germline, CDR1 is MGHRA and CDR2 is YSYEKL. The CDR3 has 16 residues. The DNA of the CDR3 is TGCGCCAGCAGCCAAGATTTGACTAGCGGGAGCTACGAGCAGTACTTC. Its translation is CASSQDLTSGSYEQYF.

The genes are TRBV9 and TRBJ1-2; TRBD1 might be the D (6 bases). The CDR3 length is 15 residues. The V gene lost 4 bases and the J gene lost 8 bases, with 21 bases spanning the gap. Germline V CDR1 and CDR2: SGDLS, YYNGEE. DNA of the CDR3: TGTGCCAGCAGCCCGGACAGTTCCTATATAGGGGGCTACACCTTC. This codes for CASSPDSSYIGGYTF.

The rearrangement uses TRBV20-1 and TRBJ2-1; 7 bases are shared with TRBD1. The CDR3 has 15 amino acids. Germline trimming cut 5 bases from V and 0 bases from J; bases unmatched to any gene: 7. The V gene's germline CDR1 is DFQATT and CDR2 SNEGSKA (reference sequence). CDR3 sequence (DNA): TGCAGTGCTGAGGACAGGTTCGGCTCCTACAATGAGCAGTTCTTC. It yields the protein CSAEDRFGSYNEQFF.

This chain connects TRBV7-9 to TRBJ1-2; 8 bases match TRBD1. Germline CDR1 reads SEHNR; CDR2 reads FQNEAQ (reference sequence). CDR3 length: 11 amino acids. The V segment lost 7 bases and the J segment 10 bases; nucleotides outside the gene matches: 5. Here the CDR3 reads CASTRQGSYTF. The CDR3 DNA reads as TGTGCCAGCACCCGACAGGGGTCCTACACCTTC.

This clonotype has just one count. The chain links TRBV2 to TRBJ2-3, with D maybe TRBD2 (5 bases). CDR3 length: 12 amino acids. Per the germline V gene, CDR1 is SNHLY and CDR2 is FYNNEI. Trimming removed 7 bases from V and 5 bases from J, with 10 bases in between. The CDR3 here is CASNERGDTQYF. CDR3 nucleotides: TGTGCCAGCAACGAACGGGGAGATACGCAGTATTTT.

The chain combines TRBV7-9 with TRBJ2-7; D gene uncertain. The CDR3 contains 14 residues. Germline V lookup: CDR1 SEHNR, CDR2 FQNEAQ (reference sequence). The germline V and J ends were trimmed by 2 bases and 2 bases, with 10 bases remaining between them. CDR3 sequence reads: CASSLTVRAYEQYF. The CDR3 coding sequence is TGTGCCAGCAGCTTAACAGTCCGAGCCTACGAGCAGTACTTC.